This entry lists 8 T cell receptor beta chains sequenced from one sample in a study of shared clonotypes between healthy human individuals (dated by TCRdb to about 2020). The method was the immunoSEQ multiplex PCR assay. TCRdb obtained this table from immuneACCESS and retained in-frame rearrangements with V and J assigned. These tables miss some clones; where compared with another copy, unresolved V genes account for less than half of the shortfall, and the remainder is unexplained. The sample table lists about 1.1 million clones, around three quarters of them with a count of one. Together, the top ten hold 0.89% of the sample. Sample: memory CD4+ T cells from PBMCs. Interpreted using the paper, the cell subset or site label stands for: CD45RA-negative fraction. The source of these receptors is a man younger than 30 in good health. Some clones in this sample may be carry-over from other donors' samples.

The chain joins TRBV6-1 to TRBJ2-7; D is perhaps TRBD1 (5 bases). Germline lookup yields CDR1 MNHNS and CDR2 SASEGT. The CDR3 totals 15 residues. V gave up 4 bases and J gave up 5 bases, with 18 bases separating them. CDR3 sequence: CASSARQIPGDEQYF. Written as DNA, the CDR3 is TGTGCCAGCAGTGCCCGACAGATTCCAGGCGACGAGCAGTACTTC.

Of note for this clone: This sample includes further DNA sequences coding for the same CDR3. J is TRBJ1-4 and V is TRBV4-1, with D possibly TRBD1 on 6 matching bases. Per the germline V gene, CDR1 is MGHRA and CDR2 is YSYEKL. The CDR3 covers 16 residues. Trimming cost V 1 base and J 3 bases, with 12 bases left between them. CDR3 coding DNA: TGCGCCAGCAGCCAAGCTCAGGGGTCTGCTAATGAAAAACTGTTTTTT. This sequence encodes CASSQAQGSANEKLFF.

A word on this clone: Compared with germline, one end of the junction differs, possibly owing to a read error. J is TRBJ2-3 and V is TRBV28; no reliable D call. Germline values: CDR1 MDHEN, CDR2 SYDVKM. This CDR3 spans 13 amino acids. In DNA form, the CDR3 reads TGTGCCACCAGTTCCCGGGTCACAGATACGCAGTATTTT. Translation gives CATSSRVTDTQYF.

A word on this clone: Other DNA sequences from this sample encode an identical CDR3 as well. V and J are TRBV7-2 and TRBJ2-7; D remains unclear. The V and J ends lost 1 base and 4 bases respectively, with 8 bases between them. Germline V gene data show CDR1 as SGHTA and CDR2 as FQGNSA. There are 13 residues in the CDR3. The CDR3: CASSLDPRYEQYF. CDR3 sequence (DNA): TGTGCCAGCAGCTTAGACCCGAGGTACGAGCAGTACTTC.

This clone appeared once. The chain recombines TRBV29-1 with TRBJ2-7, with D possibly matching TRBD2 (7 bases). V lost 6 bases and J lost 5, with 11 bases in between. CDR3 size: 11 residues. In germline, CDR1 is SQVTM, CDR2 ANQGSEA. The CDR3 DNA reads as TGCAGCGTGGGAGGGGGACACGAGCAGTACTTC. Protein product: CSVGGGHEQYF.

The V call is TRBV4-1, the J call TRBJ1-5, with TRBD1 matching 10 bases. This CDR3 has 18 amino acids. Germline CDR1 MGHRA, CDR2 YSYEKL. Germline trimming cut 4 bases from V and 2 bases from J; bases unmatched to any gene: 11. CDR3 sequence (DNA): TGCGCCAGCAGCCCATGGGGGGGACAGGGGAGGGGCAATCAGCCCCAGCATTTT. This codes for CASSPWGGQGRGNQPQHF.

V usage is TRBV28 and J usage is TRBJ2-1, with 14 bases that match TRBD2. Germline values: CDR1 MDHEN, CDR2 SYDVKM. V trimming: 6 bases; J trimming: 8 bases; junction bases outside the gene matches: 9. The CDR3 sequence is 16 residues long. The CDR3 DNA sequence: TGTGCCAGCAGCCGAACGGGGACTAGCGGGAGATATGAGCAGTTCTTC. As protein: CASSRTGTSGRYEQFF.

The rearrangement links TRBV4-3 to TRBJ2-5; D not resolved. Germline CDR1 and CDR2: LGHNA and YSLEER. The CDR3 sequence is 13 residues long. V was shortened by 2 bases and J by 1 base, with 5 bases between the two germline ends. The CDR3 DNA follows: TGCGCCAGCAGCCAAAGCCTCCAAGAGACCCAGTACTTC. Encoded protein: CASSQSLQETQYF.